These T cell receptor beta chains were read from a single sample in a study of blood T cell repertoires in COVID-19. TCRdb's table, derived via immunoSEQ multiplex PCR, lists solely in-frame clones and lacks some. The sample lists 90,000 to 130,000 clones; approximately 70% were seen once. Sequenced input: peripheral blood. These receptors were obtained from a woman aged 40 to 55 with acute or convalescent COVID-19. Both conserved end residues are part of each CDR3. D genes are given only for firm matches. Rows give clone size only sometimes, using once, few, many, or a class for an expanded clone.

NA,once,TRBV11-2,TRBJ2-7,TGTGCCAGCAGCTACGTACCCACAGGGGAGGACGAGCAGTACTTC,CASSYVPTGEDEQYF
NA,NA,TRBV28,TRBJ1-2,TGTGCCAGCAGTTTTGATCCGGACAGCTATGGCTACACCTTC,CASSFDPDSYGYTF
TRBD1,once,TRBV11-2,TRBJ2-2,TGTGCCAGCAGCTTTTTCGGTACAGGGGACACCGGGGAGCTGTTTTTT,CASSFFGTGDTGELFF
TRBD2,few,TRBV7-9,TRBJ2-2,TGTGCCAGCAGCGTAAATAGCGGGGGGCCTGGCGGGGAGCTGTTTTTT,CASSVNSGGPGGELFF
TRBD2,once,TRBV6-2/TRBV6-3,TRBJ2-5,TGTGCCAGCAGTTACTCGCGGGGGGAGACCCAGTACTTC,CASSYSRGETQYF
NA,NA,TRBV18,TRBJ1-4,TGTGCCAGCTCACCGGGAGCAACTAATGAAAAACTGTTTTTT,CASSPGATNEKLFF
NA,NA,TRBV19,TRBJ1-2,TGTGCCAGTAGTTTCGGGCAGGGGAATAGCTACACCTTC,CASSFGQGNSYTF
TRBD1,NA,TRBV5-1,TRBJ2-2,TGCGCCAGCAGCCCCCGACAGGGGAACACCGGGGAGCTGTTTTTT,CASSPRQGNTGELFF
NA,NA,TRBV5-6,TRBJ2-6,TGTGCCAGCAGCGGGTTTAGGCGGAACTCTGGGGCCAACGTCTTGACTTTC,CASSGFRRNSGANVLTF
TRBD2,NA,TRBV5-1,TRBJ2-1,TGCGCCAGTACCGTAGCGGGGGTTACAAATGAGCAGTTCTTC,CASTVAGVTNEQFF
TRBD1,NA,TRBV7-2,TRBJ1-5,TGTGCCAGCAGCTTAAGGACAGGGGGCCCCAATCAGCCCCAGCATTTT,CASSLRTGGPNQPQHF
TRBD1,NA,TRBV2,TRBJ2-7,TGTGCCAGCAGCGGGACAGGAAACTACGAGCAGTACTTC,CASSGTGNYEQYF
NA,NA,TRBV19,TRBJ2-5,TGTGCCAGTACAGGTCGGGGACTCACGGAGACCCAGTACTTC,CASTGRGLTETQYF
NA,NA,TRBV3-1/TRBV3-2,TRBJ2-1,TGTGCCAGCAGCCAAGACTGGCTAGAAGCCAATGAGCAGTTCTTC,CASSQDWLEANEQFF
TRBD1,NA,TRBV5-1,TRBJ1-4,TGCGCCAGCAGGCAAACAGGGGGCGCCGGTGAAAAACTGTTTTTT,CASRQTGGAGEKLFF
TRBD2,NA,TRBV11-2,TRBJ2-4,TGTGCCAGCAGCTTCTTCGAAGGCGGGGGGGCCAACATTCAGTACTTC,CASSFFEGGGANIQYF
NA,NA,TRBV7-9,TRBJ2-7,TGTGCCAGCAGCCTGTCCGGGACACCCTACGAGCAGTACTTC,CASSLSGTPYEQYF
TRBD2,many,TRBV2,TRBJ2-3,TGTGCCAGCAGTGCCCGACTAGCGGGGACCTTCACAGATACGCAGTATTTT,CASSARLAGTFTDTQYF
TRBD1,once,TRBV7-2,TRBJ2-4,TGTGCCAGCAGCTTAGGGACAGGGATGAACATTCAGTACTTC,CASSLGTGMNIQYF
TRBD1,once,TRBV5-1,TRBJ1-1,TGCGCCAGCAGCTCTACCGGACAGGGCGTTTACACTGAAGCTTTCTTT,CASSSTGQGVYTEAFF
TRBD1,NA,TRBV6-5,TRBJ1-6,TGTGCCAGCGGGACAGGGCAAAATTCACCCCTCCACTTT,CASGTGQNSPLHF
NA,NA,TRBV27,TRBJ1-2,TGTGCCAGCAGTTTATCGGCCAGGTCGAGCTATGGCTACACCTTC,CASSLSARSSYGYTF
NA,once,TRBV25-1,TRBJ2-7,TGTGCCAGCAGTGGAGGGATGCCCTACGAGCAGTACTTC,CASSGGMPYEQYF
TRBD1,NA,TRBV28,TRBJ1-5,TGTGCCAGCAGGCGGACAGGGGGCGGACAGCCCCAGCATTTT,CASRRTGGGQPQHF
TRBD1,once,TRBV11-3,TRBJ1-3,TGTGCCAGCAGCTTAGGCGGGGACAGGGGATCCGGAAACACCATATATTTT,CASSLGGDRGSGNTIYF
TRBD1,NA,TRBV6-2/TRBV6-3,TRBJ1-5,TGTGCCAGCAGTTACTCGAGGGGGCCGCAGCCCCAGCATTTT,CASSYSRGPQPQHF
TRBD1,NA,TRBV6-1,TRBJ2-5,TGTGCCAGCAGTGAATCGGACAGGGGATACCAAGAGACCCAGTACTTC,CASSESDRGYQETQYF
TRBD1,many,TRBV28,TRBJ1-4,TGTGCCAGCAGCTGGACAGGGAGGGGAGAAAAACTGTTTTTT,CASSWTGRGEKLFF
TRBD2,NA,TRBV23-1,TRBJ2-7,TGCGCCAGCAACGGACTAGCCGTCTTCCGAGAGCAGTACTTC,CASNGLAVFREQYF
NA,NA,TRBV27,TRBJ2-1,TGTGCCAGCAGTCGAACAACCCTGAGCGATGAGCAGTTCTTC,CASSRTTLSDEQFF
NA,NA,TRBV4-3,TRBJ2-3,TGCGCCAGCAGCCAAGATCGGTCTAGCGCGATGGTAGATACGCAGTATTTT,CASSQDRSSAMVDTQYF
NA,once,TRBV6-5,TRBJ1-4,TGTGCCAGCAGTTACTCCTTTCGGGTTGGGGAAAAACTGTTTTTT,CASSYSFRVGEKLFF
NA,NA,TRBV5-1,TRBJ2-5,TGCGCCAGCAGGCGGGAAGGGGCCACCGAGACCCAGTACTTC,CASRREGATETQYF
TRBD2,few,TRBV7-2,TRBJ2-1,TGTGCCAGCAGCTCTGAAGCGGGGGGTTTCACTGAGCAGTTCTTC,CASSSEAGGFTEQFF
NA,NA,TRBV21-1,TRBJ2-7,TGTGCCAGCAGCAGGGGGACAGGGTCCTACGAGCAGTACTTC,CASSRGTGSYEQYF
TRBD2,NA,TRBV3-1/TRBV3-2,TRBJ2-3,TGTGCCAGCAGTAACTCGGGACTAGCGGATCCTAGCACAGATACGCAGTATTTT,CASSNSGLADPSTDTQYF
TRBD2,NA,TRBV11-3,TRBJ2-3,TGTGCCAGCAGCGTAGGTACCAGCGGGGGGATCACAGATACGCAGTATTTT,CASSVGTSGGITDTQYF
NA,NA,TRBV5-1,TRBJ2-5,TGCGCCAGCAGCCCCAGCCCAGGGGTCCAAGAGACCCAGTACTTC,CASSPSPGVQETQYF
NA,few,TRBV29-1,TRBJ1-1,TGCAGCGAATTCATGAACACTGAAGCTTTCTTT,CSEFMNTEAFF
NA,NA,TRBV5-1,TRBJ1-5,TGCGCCAGCAGCTTGGGGGGCGCGGGGCAGCCCCAGCATTTT,CASSLGGAGQPQHF
TRBD1,NA,TRBV6-4,TRBJ2-1,TGTGCCAGCAGTGTCGATCCGGGACAGGGGGCCAATGAGCAGTTCTTC,CASSVDPGQGANEQFF
NA,NA,TRBV29-1,TRBJ1-3,TGCAGCGTTGAAGTCCAGACTGGAAACACCATATATTTT,CSVEVQTGNTIYF
NA,NA,TRBV5-4,TRBJ1-3,TGTGCCAGCAGCTTGAATACACCTGGAAACACCATATATTTT,CASSLNTPGNTIYF
NA,NA,TRBV7-9,TRBJ2-3,TGTGCCAGCAGCCCCTATACGAGTAGTACAGATACGCAGTATTTT,CASSPYTSSTDTQYF
NA,few,TRBV5-4,TRBJ2-3,TGTGCCAGCAGCTTGGAACAGGACCCTAGCACAGATACGCAGTATTTT,CASSLEQDPSTDTQYF
NA,NA,TRBV3-1/TRBV3-2,TRBJ1-1,TGTGCCAGCAGCTATACCGGGACACTTAACACTGAAGCTTTCTTT,CASSYTGTLNTEAFF
TRBD1,NA,TRBV15,TRBJ1-5,TGTGCCACCAGTAGGTCGACAGGGGGCGGGCGGCAGCCCCAGCATTTT,CATSRSTGGGRQPQHF
NA,NA,TRBV18,TRBJ1-1,TGTGCCAGCTCACCACAAAACCGGGACACTGAAGCTTTCTTT,CASSPQNRDTEAFF
TRBD2,NA,TRBV6-2/TRBV6-3,TRBJ2-7,TGTGCCAGCAGTTACGGGCGACTAGCGGTCTCCTACGAGCAGTACTTC,CASSYGRLAVSYEQYF
TRBD1,NA,TRBV4-1,TRBJ2-3,TGCGCCAGCAGCCAAGGTCCCGGACAGGGTCTAGATACGCAGTATTTT,CASSQGPGQGLDTQYF
NA,NA,TRBV7-3,TRBJ1-1,TGTGCCAGCAGCTTAAAGGGGGGGACTGAAGCTTTCTTT,CASSLKGGTEAFF
NA,NA,TRBV6-1,TRBJ2-1,TGTGCCAGCAGTGAATTTGGGCGGGGGCCCCGTGGCTCCTACAATGAGCAGTTCTTC,CASSEFGRGPRGSYNEQFF
NA,NA,TRBV11-2,TRBJ1-1,TGTGCCAGCAGCTTAACGACAGGGAACACTGAAGCTTTCTTT,CASSLTTGNTEAFF
NA,NA,TRBV6-1,TRBJ2-6,TGTGCCAGCAGTGAAGCCAGAAGTGGGGCCAACGTCCTGACTTTC,CASSEARSGANVLTF